Sequencing of this TCR beta chain was carried out in a study of shared clonotypes between healthy human individuals. Study context: Donor composition was a couple of women and three men, aged 18 to 49. Each donor had three CD4 naive, three CD4 memory, two CD8 naive and one CD8 memory plate.

Study results and caveats: Richness estimates generally favored naive over memory subsets.

Remarks on this clone: The antigen remains unidentified.

V lost 3 bases to trimming and J lost 6 bases; unmatched junction nucleotides: 5. The CDR3 has 14 amino acids. Germline-derived CDR1 and CDR2 are SGHTA and FQGNSA. Data came from immunoSEQ multiplex PCR; TCRdb stores just in-frame clones and leaves some out. Counted here are millions of clones, just over 90% occurring once; the ten biggest clones make up about 0.13%. The chain has TRBV7-2 and TRBJ1-3; 7 nucleotides agree with TRBD1. The specimen sequenced was naive CD4+ T cells sorted from blood. The subset: CD45RA+ positively selected. This TCR derives from a man in his late teens or twenties in good health. CDR3 coding DNA: TGTGCCAGCAGCTTCACCGGGACAGTAAACACCATATATTTT. It specifies CASSFTGTVNTIYF.